The following is a TCR beta chain sequence with its context. Its antigen remains unidentified. The data were obtained in a study of persistence of HIV-infected CD4 T cells. Cells were stimulated with overlapping HIV-1 Gag 15-mer peptides. CD40L-negative CD69-negative CD45RO-high memory CD4+ T cells were sorted as populations depleted of antigen-responding cells. The immunoSEQ assay was version 4, run in survey mode. This table comes from immunoSEQ multiplex PCR, and its TCRdb copy is limited to in-frame clones, with some not included. The table shows 30,000 to 35,000 clones, with roughly four fifths occurring only once. The source is an adult woman with HIV who was CMV-seropositive. This sample comprised CD4+ T cells sorted from PBMCs after roughly 18-hour stimulation, obtained from a patient who received antiretroviral therapy.

The CDR3 sequence: CASSSDQGLTAFF. CDR3 in DNA: TGTGCCAGCAGTTCAGATCAAGGGTTGACAGCTTTCTTT. The chain is built from TRBV6-5 and TRBJ1-1; D gene uncertain. The CDR3 length is 13 residues. CDR1 is MNHEY, CDR2 SVGAGI, per germline. Trimming left V 4 bases short and J 10 bases short, with 16 bases between.